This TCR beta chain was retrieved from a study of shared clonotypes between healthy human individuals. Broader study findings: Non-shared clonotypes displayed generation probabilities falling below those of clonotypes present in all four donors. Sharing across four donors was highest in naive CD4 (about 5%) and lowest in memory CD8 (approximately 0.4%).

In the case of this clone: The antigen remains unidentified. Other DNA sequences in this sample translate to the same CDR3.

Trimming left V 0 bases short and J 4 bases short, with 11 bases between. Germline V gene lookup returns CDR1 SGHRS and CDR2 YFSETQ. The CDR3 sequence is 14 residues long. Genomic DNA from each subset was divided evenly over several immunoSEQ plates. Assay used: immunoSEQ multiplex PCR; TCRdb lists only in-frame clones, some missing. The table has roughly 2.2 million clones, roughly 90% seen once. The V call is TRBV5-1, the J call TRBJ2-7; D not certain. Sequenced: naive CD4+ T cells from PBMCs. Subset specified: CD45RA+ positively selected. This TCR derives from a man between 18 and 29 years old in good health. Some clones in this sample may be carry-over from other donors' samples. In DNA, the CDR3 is TGCGCCAGCAGCTTGGGTACCAGGAGTTACGAGCAGTACTTC. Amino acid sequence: CASSLGTRSYEQYF.